The 14 T cell receptor beta chains below come from one sample, sequenced in a study of neurological immune-mediated disorders (dated by TCRdb to about 2019). The receptor library was made with 5' RACE. The sample was run on an Illumina HiSeq 2500. TCRdb redid the processing of the public reads, applying fastp at Q25 and MiXCR, and retained in-frame beta chains. Here each entry gathers all rows of one CDR3 protein and keeps the most common genes and DNA. The sample table lists 50,000 to 80,000 distinct CDR3 sequences, 3.5% to 5.5% of them with a count of one. 6.9% of the sample rests with the top ten. The sample comprised PBMCs. These receptors were taken from a man aged 30-40 years with multiple sclerosis.

This clonotype was recorded many times. This chain joins TRBV20-1 and TRBJ2-5; 8 bases fit TRBD1. Germline V gives CDR1 DFQATT, CDR2 SNEGSKA (reference sequence). V gave up 5 bases and J gave up 5 bases; unmatched junction bases: 7. This CDR3 comprises 13 residues. The DNA for the CDR3 is TGCAGTGCTCGGACAGGGTTCAAGGAGACCCAGTACTTC. Protein sequence: CSARTGFKETQYF.

The chain recombines TRBV12-3 or TRBV12-4 with TRBJ1-2, with TRBD1 as a possible D gene (5 bases). The V end was cut by 2 bases, the J end by 7 bases, with 17 bases between. This CDR3 contains 15 residues. CDR3 protein: CASSLSWGTAAGYTF. Written as DNA, the CDR3 is TGTGCCAGCAGTTTATCGTGGGGCACGGCCGCTGGCTACACCTTC.

This clonotype was counted at least ten times. The CDR3 sequence: CATSTAPGQLNTGELFF. In DNA form, the CDR3 reads TGTGCCACCAGTACGGCCCCGGGACAGCTGAACACCGGGGAGCTGTTTTTT. V is TRBV24-1 and J is TRBJ2-2; 7 positions agree with TRBD1. The CDR3 covers 17 residues. The V segment lost 6 bases and the J segment 1 base; nucleotides outside the gene matches: 10. Germline V gene sequence: CDR1 KGHDR, CDR2 SFDVKD.

The chain links TRBV11-1 to TRBJ2-3; D unresolved. Germline V CDR1 and CDR2: SGHAT, FQDESV (reference sequence). Trimming removed 4 bases at V and 3 bases at J, with 14 bases between. This CDR3 region has 15 residues. The chain's CDR3 is CASSSQTGPTDTQYF. The DNA of the CDR3 is TGTGCCAGCAGCTCCCAAACGGGTCCAACAGATACGCAGTATTTT.

This clonotype has at least ten counts. This rearrangement joins TRBV5-1 to TRBJ2-7; TRBD1 agrees at 7 bases. Germline CDR1 reads SGHRS; CDR2 reads YFSETQ. Unmatched junction bases numbered 3, after V lost 3 bases and J lost 0 bases. The CDR3 totals 14 residues. The CDR3 loop is CASSSQGVSYEQYF. In nucleotides, the CDR3 is TGCGCCAGCAGCTCCCAGGGGGTCTCCTACGAGCAGTACTTC.

This clonotype was counted many times. The chain links TRBV15 to TRBJ2-3, with 7 bases that match TRBD2. Germline V lookup: CDR1 LNHNV, CDR2 YYDKDF (reference sequence). The ends lost 0 bases at V and 2 bases at J; junction bases unmatched: 17. The CDR3 sequence is 20 residues long. The CDR3 reads CATSREAGTPDPLHTDTQYF. DNA for the CDR3: TGTGCCACCAGCAGAGAAGCGGGGACTCCTGACCCCTTACACACAGATACGCAGTATTTT.

This clonotype was counted at least ten times. The chain carries TRBV12-3 or TRBV12-4 and TRBJ2-2; 11 bases match TRBD2. The CDR3 has 19 residues. Trimming at V came to 4 bases and at J to 4 bases, leaving 14 bases not matched to a gene. For the CDR3, the DNA is TGTGCCAGCAGTTCCCCAGTAGTAGCGGGGGGGCCAAGCACCGGGGAGCTGTTTTTT. As protein: CASSSPVVAGGPSTGELFF.

This clonotype was recorded many times. One end of the junction fails to match germline, which may point to a read error. V usage is TRBV7-9 and J usage is TRBJ2-7; no clear D gene. The CDR3 contains 9 residues. CDR1 is SEHNR and CDR2 is FQNEAQ in the germline V gene (reference sequence). The DNA for the CDR3 is TGTGCCAGCAGCCCGACTTTCCCCTTC. Residues: CASSPTFPF.

This clonotype was seen at least ten times. The V call is TRBV27, the J call TRBJ1-6; TRBD1 agrees at 7 bases. V was clipped by 5 bases and J by 14 bases; unmatched bases: 18. The CDR3 has 16 amino acids. The germline CDR1 and CDR2 sequences are MNHEY and SMNVEV (reference sequence). The CDR3 protein is CASSPSLGRARGSLHF. For the CDR3, the DNA is TGTGCCAGCAGTCCAAGTCTGGGACGGGCCAGGGGGTCCCTCCACTTT.

This clonotype was seen more than once but under ten times. This sequence joins TRBV7-2 and TRBJ2-2; D might be TRBD1 or TRBD2, each matching 5 bases. The length of the CDR3 is 15 residues. Deletions cut 0 bases from V and 4 bases from J, with 9 bases between. In germline, CDR1 is SGHTA, CDR2 FQGNSA. The CDR3 protein is CASSLARAGTGELFF. CDR3 nucleotides: TGTGCCAGCAGCTTAGCCAGGGCGGGCACCGGGGAGCTGTTTTTT.

On this clonotype itself: This may come from a read error, since a much larger clone is one base off. The conserved closing phenylalanine or tryptophan is absent in this CDR3, likely reflecting a read error. This rearrangement joins TRBV27 to TRBJ1-2, with D unclear. V was clipped by 5 bases and J by 1 base, with 11 bases between them. The CDR3 contains 14 residues. Germline V gene sequence: CDR1 MNHEY, CDR2 SMNVEV (reference sequence). The CDR3 DNA sequence: TGTGCCAGCAGTACCAGGATAAATAACTATGGCTACACCATC. Its protein product is CASSTRINNYGYTI.

This clonotype was seen at least ten times. The chain couples TRBV5-1 to TRBJ2-1, with D tentatively TRBD2 (5 bases). V was clipped by 4 bases and J by 7 bases, with 12 bases between them. CDR1 and CDR2 (germline): SGHRS, YFSETQ. This CDR3 has 13 residues. The CDR3 nucleotides are TGCGCCAGCAGCCCATACACGGGGAATGAGCAGTTCTTC. Translation gives CASSPYTGNEQFF. The full variable domain, its missing parts supplied by reference TRBV5-1 and TRBJ2-1, is KAGVTQTPRYLIKTRGQQVTLSCSPISGHRSVSWYQQTPGQGLQFLFEYFSETQRNKGNFPGRFSGRQFSNSRSEMNVSTLELGDSALYLCASSPYTGNEQFFGPGTRLTVL.

This clonotype was counted ten times or more. The chain couples TRBV9 to TRBJ2-3; no definite D call. Trimming shortened V by 0 bases and J by 3 bases, and 17 bases separated the two germline ends. CDR1 is SGDLS, CDR2 YYNGEE, per germline. The CDR3 is made up of 17 amino acids. The CDR3 sequence is CASSVDPPSLGTDTQYF. The CDR3, as DNA: TGTGCCAGCAGCGTAGACCCCCCGAGCCTCGGGACAGATACGCAGTATTTT.

This clonotype was seen many times. This chain joins TRBV20-1 and TRBJ1-1; D is undetermined. The germline CDR1 and CDR2 sequences are DFQATT and SNEGSKA (reference sequence). Trimming stripped 6 bases from V and 4 bases from J, with 18 bases between. The CDR3 spans 14 residues. CDR3 DNA sequence: TGCAGTGCCAAAGAAGGAGTAAGAGGCACTGAAGCTTTCTTT. Translating gives CSAKEGVRGTEAFF.